These 19 T cell receptor beta chains came from one sample sequenced in a study of siplizumab effects on memory and regulatory T cells. Only in-frame clones appear in the TCRdb table, and some are missing; sequencing was by immunoSEQ multiplex PCR. Here the sample spans 65,000 to 90,000 clones, about 92% being singletons. The sequencing input was CD8+ T cells sorted from blood. These receptors were taken from a human donor in good health.

V is TRBV14 and J is TRBJ2-5; D is unclear. This CDR3 is 15 amino acids long. Trimming took off 5 bases at V and 5 bases at J, with 18 bases between the two ends. Germline V gene lookup returns CDR1 SGHDN and CDR2 FVKESK. In DNA form, the CDR3 reads TGTGCCAGCAGCGATACCCTAACCGGACCCGAGACCCAGTACTTC. This encodes CASSDTLTGPETQYF. Full variable domain (rest looked up from reference TRBV14 and TRBJ2-5): EAGVTQFPSHSVIEKGQTVTLRCDPISGHDNLYWYRRVMGKEIKFLLHFVKESKQDESGMPNNRFLAERTGGTYSTLKVQPAELEDSGVYFCASSDTLTGPETQYFGPGTRLLVL.

The chain is built from TRBV11-3 and TRBJ2-2; D gene ambiguous. V was cut by 5 bases and J by 3 bases, with 7 bases left in between. Germline CDR1 and CDR2: SGHNT and YENEEA. There are 13 residues in the CDR3. In nucleotides, the CDR3 is TGTGCCAGCAGCGGCGCGGACACCGGGGAGCTGTTTTTT. Translating gives CASSGADTGELFF.

CDR3: CASSQDRVGGEQYF. The CDR3 DNA is TGCGCCAGCAGCCAAGACAGGGTTGGGGGCGAGCAGTACTTC. The chain has TRBV4-3 and TRBJ2-7; D might be TRBD1 or TRBD2, each matching 5 bases. The CDR3 covers 14 residues. The V and J ends lost 0 bases and 6 bases respectively, with 12 bases between them. The germline V gene encodes CDR1 LGHNA and CDR2 YSLEER.

CDR3 nucleotide sequence: TGTGCCAGCAGCCCGGGGGGGGAGGGAGGTACGCAGTATTTT. This codes for CASSPGGEGGTQYF. V gene TRBV11-3 combines with J gene TRBJ2-3, with 8 nucleotides matching TRBD2. The CDR3 extends over 14 amino acids. Germline V gene lookup returns CDR1 SGHNT and CDR2 YENEEA. Unmatched junction bases numbered 9, after V lost 5 bases and J lost 8 bases.

This clone is a singleton in its sample. V gene TRBV4-3 combines with J gene TRBJ1-2; D is unresolved. V was clipped by 1 base and J by 3 bases, with 6 bases between them. CDR3 size: 13 residues. CDR1 is LGHNA, CDR2 YSLEER, per germline. CDR3 region: CASSQVGDYGYTF. In nucleotides, the CDR3 is TGCGCCAGCAGCCAAGTCGGAGACTATGGCTACACCTTC.

The J gene is TRBJ2-2, the V gene TRBV29-1; maybe TRBD2 (6 bases). The CDR3 runs to 12 residues. The V gene lost 6 bases and the J gene lost 3 bases, with 8 bases spanning the gap. Germline values: CDR1 SQVTM, CDR2 ANQGSEA. The CDR3 is CSVWRDTGELFF. The CDR3 DNA reads TGCAGCGTCTGGAGGGACACCGGGGAGCTGTTTTTT.

The V call is TRBV30, the J call TRBJ2-1; D is perhaps TRBD1 (6 bases). Germline-derived CDR1 and CDR2 are GTSNPN and SVGIG (reference sequence). The CDR3 covers 9 residues. In DNA, the CDR3 is TGTGCTCAGGGGCCTGAGCAGTTCTTC. Amino acids: CAQGPEQFF.

This clone was observed a few times. V and J are TRBV9 and TRBJ2-7, with TRBD1 identical over 7 bases. CDR3 size: 16 residues. Germline trimming cut 0 bases from V and 2 bases from J; bases unmatched to any gene: 8. Germline lookup yields CDR1 SGDLS and CDR2 YYNGEE. The CDR3 loop reads CASSVEVGQGAYEQYF. The CDR3 nucleotides read TGTGCCAGCAGCGTAGAAGTGGGGCAGGGGGCCTACGAGCAGTACTTC.

The CDR3 coding sequence is TGCGCCAACCTGGGGGCCTCAGCCCACGAGCAGTACTTC. Encoded protein: CANLGASAHEQYF. The chain is built from TRBV10-1 and TRBJ2-7, with D maybe TRBD1 (6 bases). Germline values: CDR1 WNHNN, CDR2 SYGVQD (reference sequence). CDR3 length: 13 residues. With 10 bases removed from V and 5 bases from J, the gap between germline ends came to 18 bases.

The chain has TRBV23-1 and TRBJ2-1; TRBD1 aligns across 10 bases. TRBV23-1 is recorded as an ORF, its role being uncertain. The J segment lost 8 bases and the V segment lost 3 bases, leaving 7 bases of the junction unmatched. The CDR3 length is 15 residues. CDR3 in amino acids: CASSQRDRGEHEQFF. The CDR3 DNA sequence: TGCGCCAGCAGTCAGAGGGACAGGGGAGAACATGAGCAGTTCTTC.

The J gene is TRBJ1-1, the V gene TRBV5-4; 9 bases fit TRBD1. The V gene's germline CDR1 is SGHNT and CDR2 YYREEE (reference sequence). The CDR3 contains 15 residues. The J segment lost 4 bases and the V segment lost 4 bases, leaving 8 bases of the junction unmatched. CDR3 protein: CASSVPGQGGTEAFF. CDR3 nucleotide sequence: TGTGCCAGCAGCGTGCCGGGACAGGGCGGCACTGAAGCTTTCTTT. Drawing the rest from reference TRBV5-4 and TRBJ1-1, the complete variable domain is ETGVTQSPTHLIKTRGQQVTLRCSSQSGHNTVSWYQQALGQGPQFIFQYYREEENGRGNFPPRFSGLQFPNYSSELNVNALELDDSALYLCASSVPGQGGTEAFFGQGTRLTVV.

The J gene is TRBJ2-7, the V gene TRBV19; 12 nucleotides agree with TRBD1. This CDR3 has 14 residues. The J segment lost 5 bases and the V segment lost 9 bases, leaving 8 bases of the junction unmatched. Germline V lookup: CDR1 LNHDA, CDR2 SQIVND (reference sequence). The CDR3 DNA reads as TGTGCCAGCACCGATGGGACAGGGGGCAACGAGCAGTACTTC. This sequence encodes CASTDGTGGNEQYF. The full variable domain, completed using reference TRBV19 and TRBJ2-7, is DGGITQSPKYLFRKEGQNVTLSCEQNLNHDAMYWYRQDPGQGLRLIYYSQIVNDFQKGDIAEGYSVSREKKESFPLTVTSAQKNPTAFYLCASTDGTGGNEQYFGPGTRLTVT.

This clone has only a few counts. The V and J genes are TRBV28 and TRBJ2-5; 9 bases map to TRBD2. The CDR3 spans 15 residues. The ends lost 0 bases at V and 5 bases at J; junction bases unmatched: 4. Looked up from germline, CDR1 is MDHEN and CDR2 is SYDVKM. The CDR3 bases are TGTGCCAGCAGTTTATGGGCGGGGGGGGAGGAGACCCAGTACTTC. The encoded protein is CASSLWAGGEETQYF.

This chain connects TRBV9 to TRBJ1-6; TRBD1 matches at 8 bases. Germline V gene data show CDR1 as SGDLS and CDR2 as YYNGEE. The CDR3 has 17 amino acids. The ends lost 0 bases at V and 9 bases at J; junction bases unmatched: 11. The chain's CDR3 is CASSVATGQVGGSPLHF. Written as DNA, the CDR3 is TGTGCCAGCAGCGTAGCTACGGGACAGGTGGGCGGTTCACCCCTCCACTTT.

V is TRBV5-6 and J is TRBJ2-2, with D uncertain. Germline-derived CDR1 and CDR2 are SGHDT and YYEEEE. The CDR3 is 14 residues long. V lost 4 bases and J lost 2, with 9 bases in between. Here the CDR3 DNA reads TGTGCCAGCAGCCCCGGTTTCAACACCGGGGAGCTGTTTTTT. It codes for CASSPGFNTGELFF.

The V gene is TRBV9, the J gene TRBJ2-3; D tentatively reads TRBD1 or TRBD2 (6 bases each). The CDR3 extends over 14 amino acids. Germline CDR1 and CDR2: SGDLS and YYNGEE. The germline V and J ends were trimmed by 2 bases and 6 bases, with 13 bases remaining between them. CDR3: CASSVVGGVDTQYF. CDR3 sequence (DNA): TGTGCCAGCAGCGTCGTGGGGGGCGTGGATACGCAGTATTTT. Full variable domain (rest looked up from reference TRBV9 and TRBJ2-3): DSGVTQTPKHLITATGQRVTLRCSPRSGDLSVYWYQQSLDQGLQFLIQYYNGEERAKGNILERFSAQQFPDLHSELNLSSLELGDSALYFCASSVVGGVDTQYFGPGTRLTVL.

The gene calls are TRBV29-1 and TRBJ2-2; no definite D call. The CDR3 length is 12 residues. Germline V CDR1 and CDR2: SQVTM, ANQGSEA. The germline V and J ends were trimmed by 3 bases and 6 bases, with 8 bases remaining between them. This CDR3 is CSVEWPAGELFF. The CDR3 nucleotides read TGCAGCGTTGAGTGGCCAGCCGGGGAGCTGTTTTTT.

V gene TRBV28 combines with J gene TRBJ2-7, with D unclear. V shed 1 base and J shed 4 bases, with 5 bases lying between them. The CDR3 extends over 12 amino acids. The germline V gene has CDR1 MDHEN and CDR2 SYDVKM. CDR3 nucleotide sequence: TGTGCCAGCAGTTTATCCTTATACGAGCAGTACTTC. Residues: CASSLSLYEQYF.

This clone was recorded a few times. V and J are TRBV29-1 and TRBJ1-1; the match to TRBD1 covers 9 bases. V shed 3 bases, J shed 5 bases, and the junction held 4 bases outside the gene matches. Germline V gene data show CDR1 as SQVTM and CDR2 as ANQGSEA. The CDR3 sequence is 13 residues long. The CDR3 coding sequence is TGCAGCGTTGACCGGGGGACAGGGACTGAAGCTTTCTTT. Its translation: CSVDRGTGTEAFF.